These 21 T cell receptor beta chains came from one sample sequenced in a study of beta chain features in type 1 diabetes. The entirety of the isolated RNA underwent reverse transcription, so expressed TCRB transcripts were sequenced. Sequenced by immunoSEQ multiplex PCR; TCRdb stores in-frame clones only, minus some. The sample consists of 300,000 to 400,000 clones, approximately 11% of them appearing once. The sample consisted of naive CD4+ T cells from blood. The receptor source for this set is a woman aged 25 to 39 in good health.

The table lists this clone with a few counts. J is TRBJ2-7 and V is TRBV7-2; 14 bases align to TRBD2. CDR3 length: 19 residues. CDR1 and CDR2 from the germline V gene are SGHTA and FQGNSA. J was trimmed by 6 bases and V by 4 bases; bases with no gene match: 17. The chain's CDR3 is CASSYLTGTSGSWFSEQYF. The CDR3 DNA reads as TGTGCCAGCAGCTACCTCACCGGGACTAGCGGGAGTTGGTTTTCCGAGCAGTACTTC.

The J gene is TRBJ1-1, the V gene TRBV30; no clear D. The germline V and J ends were trimmed by 1 base and 5 bases, with 8 bases remaining between them. This CDR3 spans 12 amino acids. CDR1 and CDR2 from the germline V gene are GTSNPN and SVGIG (reference sequence). CDR3 sequence: CAWSGGSTEAFF. The CDR3 DNA reads as TGTGCCTGGAGTGGAGGCTCAACTGAAGCTTTCTTT.

V and J are TRBV5-1 and TRBJ2-1; tentative D call: TRBD2 (6 bases). Germline values: CDR1 SGHRS, CDR2 YFSETQ. Trimming shortened V by 0 bases and J by 0 bases, and 10 bases separated the two germline ends. The CDR3 totals 16 residues. CDR3 sequence (DNA): TGCGCCAGCAGCTTGGCCGAAGCGGGCTCCTACAATGAGCAGTTCTTC. Amino acids: CASSLAEAGSYNEQFF.

In regard to this clone: This CDR3 is also generated by other DNA sequences in the sample. This sequence joins TRBV6-5 and TRBJ2-1; TRBD2 agrees at 11 bases. J was trimmed by 4 bases and V by 4 bases; bases with no gene match: 3. From germline, CDR1 is MNHEY and CDR2 SVGAGI. CDR3 length: 15 residues. The CDR3 region is CASSSGTSGYNEQFF. CDR3 DNA: TGTGCCAGCAGTTCCGGGACTAGCGGTTACAATGAGCAGTTCTTC.

This clone was observed a handful of times. The genes are TRBV7-9 and TRBJ1-5, with 8 bases aligning to TRBD1. Germline CDR1 and CDR2: SEHNR and FQNEAQ (reference sequence). CDR3 length equals 15 residues. V dropped 5 bases and J dropped 0; count of bases not matched to a gene: 3. The CDR3 here is CASSRTGSSNQPQHF. The CDR3 DNA reads as TGTGCCAGCAGCCGGACAGGGAGTAGCAATCAGCCCCAGCATTTT.

This chain uses TRBV9 with TRBJ2-3; 11 bases line up with TRBD2. Germline V gene data show CDR1 as SGDLS and CDR2 as YYNGEE. V lost 3 bases to trimming and J lost 2 bases; unmatched junction nucleotides: 8. CDR3 length equals 17 residues. In nucleotides, the CDR3 is TGTGCCAGCAGCGCCCAACTAGCGGGAGTTAACACAGATACGCAGTATTTT. This codes for CASSAQLAGVNTDTQYF.

The CDR3 spells CASSKLAGDTGELFF. The CDR3 DNA reads as TGTGCCAGCAGTAAACTAGCGGGGGATACCGGGGAGCTGTTTTTT. The rearrangement links TRBV6-5 to TRBJ2-2; 11 nucleotides agree with TRBD2. The CDR3 length is 15 residues. Germline V CDR1 and CDR2: MNHEY, SVGAGI. V lost 5 bases, J lost 5 bases, and 4 bases stayed unmatched.

This chain's CDR3 is CASSVTGQGGTGELFF. Here the CDR3 DNA reads TGTGCCAGCAGCGTAACGGGACAGGGTGGGACCGGGGAGCTGTTTTTT. The J gene is TRBJ2-2, the V gene TRBV9, with 9 positions matching TRBD1. Germline CDR1 reads SGDLS; CDR2 reads YYNGEE. V gave up 1 base and J gave up 5 bases; unmatched junction bases: 6. The CDR3 extends over 16 amino acids.

This rearrangement joins TRBV5-8 to TRBJ2-3, with TRBD1 matching over 7 bases. Trimming cost V 0 bases and J 0 bases; bases outside gene matches: 1. CDR3 size: 15 residues. Germline CDR1 SGHTS, CDR2 YDEGEE. CDR3 amino acids: CASSLEGASTDTQYF. CDR3 coding DNA: TGTGCCAGCAGCTTGGAGGGGGCCAGCACAGATACGCAGTATTTT.

With respect to this clone: This same CDR3 is encoded by further DNA sequences in the sample. The chain joins TRBV5-1 to TRBJ2-7; 7 nucleotides align to TRBD1. Germline V lookup: CDR1 SGHRS, CDR2 YFSETQ. This CDR3 is 13 amino acids long. The V segment lost 4 bases and the J segment 2 bases; nucleotides outside the gene matches: 3. The DNA for the CDR3 is TGCGCCAGCAGCCCAGGGACAGCCTACGAGCAGTACTTC. Protein product: CASSPGTAYEQYF.

Details on this clone: The same CDR3 also results from other DNA sequences found in this sample. This chain connects TRBV7-2 to TRBJ1-1; no clear D. This CDR3 spans 15 amino acids. Germline CDR1 and CDR2: SGHTA and FQGNSA. Trimming removed 5 bases at V and 1 base at J, with 14 bases between. CDR3 in amino acids: CASSLRRGGNTEAFF. The CDR3 coding sequence is TGTGCCAGCAGCCTCCGCCGGGGTGGGAACACTGAAGCTTTCTTT.

Written as DNA, the CDR3 is TGTGCCTCCTTCGACAGGGCAAACACTGAAGCTTTCTTT. Its protein product is CASFDRANTEAFF. The J gene is TRBJ1-1, the V gene TRBV30, with 7 bases matching TRBD1. The V gene's germline CDR1 is GTSNPN and CDR2 SVGIG (reference sequence). The CDR3 covers 13 residues. Trimming took 7 bases from V and 2 from J; bases not matched to a gene: 7.

The rearrangement uses TRBV7-9 and TRBJ2-1; TRBD2 aligns across 8 bases. V gave up 5 bases and J gave up 0 bases; unmatched junction bases: 3. Germline loops: CDR1 SEHNR, CDR2 FQNEAQ (reference sequence). CDR3 size: 15 residues. CDR3 coding DNA: TGTGCCAGCAGCCAGAGCGGGAGCTCCTACAATGAGCAGTTCTTC. Its translation is CASSQSGSSYNEQFF.

This clone has more than one count but fewer than ten. CDR3 coding DNA: TGTGCCAGCAGCGCCCGGACTAGCGGGTTTTACGAGCAGTACTTC. It specifies CASSARTSGFYEQYF. The chain uses TRBV9 and TRBJ2-7; 11 nucleotides match TRBD2. CDR1 is SGDLS, CDR2 YYNGEE, per germline. The CDR3 is made up of 15 amino acids. After removal of 3 bases from V and 4 bases from J, the junction contained 6 bases not matched to a gene.

The table lists this clone with a few counts. The chain is built from TRBV4-3 and TRBJ2-1, with 12 nucleotides matching TRBD2. Germline trimming cut 4 bases from V and 5 bases from J; bases unmatched to any gene: 9. The CDR3 is made up of 17 amino acids. Germline-derived CDR1 and CDR2 are LGHNA and YSLEER. The CDR3 reads CASSLRSWTSGDNEQFF. The CDR3 DNA follows: TGCGCCAGCAGCCTAAGAAGTTGGACTAGCGGGGACAATGAGCAGTTCTTC.

In its sample, this clone was seen a few times. V is TRBV9 and J is TRBJ2-1, with 8 bases lining up with TRBD2. The CDR3 totals 15 residues. Germline assignment: CDR1 SGDLS and CDR2 YYNGEE. V was pared by 1 base and J by 4 bases, with 4 bases of the junction left unmatched. CDR3 sequence reads: CASSVQLAGYNEQFF. Here the CDR3 DNA reads TGTGCCAGCAGCGTACAGCTAGCGGGTTACAATGAGCAGTTCTTC. Filled out from reference TRBV9 and TRBJ2-1, the complete variable domain reads DSGVTQTPKHLITATGQRVTLRCSPRSGDLSVYWYQQSLDQGLQFLIQYYNGEERAKGNILERFSAQQFPDLHSELNLSSLELGDSALYFCASSVQLAGYNEQFFGPGTRLTVL.

The J gene is TRBJ2-7, the V gene TRBV9; unclear D gene. V gave up 0 bases and J gave up 1 base, with 5 bases separating them. The CDR3 spans 13 residues. Per germline, CDR1 SGDLS and CDR2 YYNGEE. The CDR3 sequence is CASSVGLSYEQYF. CDR3 nucleotide sequence: TGTGCCAGCAGCGTAGGTCTTTCCTACGAGCAGTACTTC.

V usage is TRBV2 and J usage is TRBJ1-2; 8 nucleotides match TRBD1. The CDR3 sequence is 14 residues long. CDR1 and CDR2 from the germline V gene are SNHLY and FYNNEI. V lost 3 bases to trimming and J lost 3 bases; unmatched junction nucleotides: 3. In DNA, the CDR3 is TGTGCCAGCAGTGAGGACAGGGTCTACTATGGCTACACCTTC. The encoded protein is CASSEDRVYYGYTF.

This clone was observed a handful of times. The chain has TRBV23-1 and TRBJ2-7; the match to TRBD2 covers 10 bases. TRBV23-1 is noted as an ORF with a role that remains uncertain. Trimming cost V 0 bases and J 6 bases; bases outside gene matches: 14. CDR3 length: 18 amino acids. DNA for the CDR3: TGCGCCAGCAGTCAATCTGCGATATGGCTAGCGGGAGCCTCCGAGCAGTACTTC. Its translation is CASSQSAIWLAGASEQYF.

This clone was observed a handful of times. The CDR3 DNA is TGTGCCAGCAGTGGACAGTTCACAGATACGCAGTATTTT. Its protein is CASSGQFTDTQYF. This chain joins TRBV28 and TRBJ2-3, with D maybe TRBD1 (6 bases). The CDR3 contains 13 residues. The germline V gene has CDR1 MDHEN and CDR2 SYDVKM. V dropped 5 bases and J dropped 2 bases, with 8 bases sitting between them.

This chain uses TRBV7-2 with TRBJ2-2, with 13 bases identical to TRBD2. This CDR3 has 16 amino acids. Germline-derived CDR1 and CDR2 are SGHTA and FQGNSA. The V gene end was trimmed by 5 bases and the J gene end by 8 bases; junction bases not matched to a gene: 8. The CDR3 DNA follows: TGTGCCAGCAGCGACTCCGGGACTAGCGGGATTGGGGAGCTGTTTTTT. Amino acids: CASSDSGTSGIGELFF.